Listed here is a single T cell receptor beta chain. What it binds is not known. This specimen belongs to a study of T cells expressing NK-cell markers. Study overall: Researchers got TCR beta repertoires out of sorted CD3+CD56+NKG2C+, CD3+CD56+NKG2C- and CD3+CD56-NKG2C+ T cells. Study-level findings and limits: The study found dominant NKG2C+ clonotypes at roughly 1.0-7.0% of CD8+ T cells in six donors.

TCRdb derives one entry per CDR3 protein from the 5' RACE reads, leaving out DNA. Its listing shows about 260,000 distinct CDR3 sequences. This clonotype originated in a woman between 18 and 70 years old in good health. What was sequenced was blood T cells: a sorted CD56 or NKG2C T cell subset, CD4+ or CD8+ T cells, or bulk PBMC T cells (not recorded which).

The chain's CDR3 is CSVRGLGGTTPSYEQYF. The chain joins TRBV29-1 to TRBJ2-7; absent DNA, TCRdb's TRBD1 call cannot be checked. The CDR3 is made up of 17 amino acids. The germline V gene has CDR1 SQVTM and CDR2 ANQGSEA.